Included here is one T cell receptor beta chain sequence, with context. Its antigen remains unidentified. Base-call qualities are not available, and no considerably larger clone is one nucleotide away. The record originates from a study of blood T cell repertoires in COVID-19 (dated by TCRdb to about 2020). Study-level background: The collaborator samples originated in the United States, Italy and Spain and spanned the acute and convalescent phases of COVID-19. Samples came from the ongoing ImmuneRACE study (first 160 participants) plus 1,254 subjects from 6 global collaborators. Nearly every sample came with metadata listing a de-identified subject ID, COVID-19 status, age in years and sex. A freely available public database, intended as a resource for researchers studying the immune response to SARS-CoV-2, is where the repertoires were released. Subjects who had been exposed to COVID-19, were actively infected with it, or had recovered from it provided the deeply sampled blood TCRbeta repertoires that made up the dataset. The material from the prospective study consisted of cDNA or gDNA derived from T cells, B-cell-depleted T cells, or PBMCs. Where HLA class I and class II types were available, the types were taken from metadata supplied by the sample provider, not from assay-based typing. Study-wide findings and limitations: The quantity of clinical and demographic metadata differed by source and by participant and was supplied without curation.

Between the V and J ends, shortened by 2 bases and 6 bases respectively, the junction contains 9 bases. CDR1 and CDR2, looked up from the germline V gene (reference sequence), are SGHNT and YYREEE. From the cysteine up to the phenylalanine, the CDR3 has a length of 13 residues. The only DNA kept is the CDR3, 39 bases in frame from the first base. The immunoSEQ Assay, a bias-controlled multiplex PCR, was used to amplify TCRbeta CDR3 regions from genomic DNA. On the authors' methods: Nucleated cell counts per sample were estimated from amplification of reference gene primers within the assay. To quantify the absolute abundance of each unique TCRbeta CDR3 rearrangement, sequence reads were collapsed and filtered. For each sample, productive Simpson clonality was calculated as the square root of Simpson's diversity index across productive rearrangements. TCRdb took this table from immuneACCESS and kept in-frame rearrangements with V and J called. Such tables lack part of the clones; where checked against another copy, unresolved V genes explain under half of the gap, and the rest is unexplained. The V and J calls and clone size are taken from that table; D and trimming were inferred from the DNA. A total of tens of thousands of clones appear in this sample, around 80% of them only once. In total, the top ten clones hold 15% to 20% of the sample.

Whole blood was collected in K2EDTA tubes by collaborating institutions according to the institutions' own protocols. For TCRbeta analysis, collaborators shipped samples in one of three forms: frozen whole blood, isolated PBMCs, or DNA extracted from either of those sample types. The receptor was isolated from a woman in her fifties or sixties with acute or convalescent COVID-19. The specimen sequenced was peripheral blood. The chain is made from TRBV5-4 and TRBJ2-1, with no confidently assigned D gene. The CDR3 reads as follows: CASSFWPPNEQFF. The nucleotide sequence is TGTGCCAGCAGCTTCTGGCCCCCCAATGAGCAGTTCTTC.